Sequencing of this TCR beta chain was carried out in a study of cytomegalovirus exposure and HLA in healthy donors. Study summary: Samples from HLA-typed donors yielded about 85 million unique TCRs in an early data release. Broader study findings: Analysis was carried out at a later point, and it linked a missense DCLRE1C variant to TCR beta V- and J-gene trimming. HLA restriction was apparent for most CMV-associated TCR beta chains in a later analysis.

This clone occurred a few times. Its antigen is not identified. With 60 Vbeta and 13 Jbeta primers, the PCR was carried out. Measured with immunoSEQ multiplex PCR; TCRdb has only the in-frame clones, and not every one. The data hold some 140,000 clones, with approximately 80% observed a single time. Germline V gene sequence: CDR1 SGDLS, CDR2 YYNGEE. V lost 0 bases, J lost 3 bases, and 9 bases lay in between. The CDR3 extends over 14 amino acids. The origin of this receptor is a woman in her 50s in good health and CMV-seropositive. The V and J genes are TRBV9 and TRBJ2-5; D remains ambiguous. The specimen sequenced was PBMCs. The CDR3 here is CASSVAVQEETQYF. The DNA of the CDR3 is TGTGCCAGCAGCGTAGCAGTCCAGGAAGAGACCCAGTACTTC.